This T cell receptor (delta chain) appears in the sequencing data of a study of delta chain sequences of gamma delta T cells (dated by TCRdb to about 2017). Library method: 5' RACE. The sequencer was an Illumina MiSeq. Public reads were reanalyzed in TCRdb with CATT, and rows carrying the same DNA were merged afterwards. Here the sample has fewer than 2,500 delta-chain clones; 25% to 35% occur a single time. Approximately 15% of the sample lies in the top ten. Within its sample, this clone is medium-sized (0.01 to 0.1%). Its binding antigen is unknown. One base away there is no much larger clone; base qualities are not given. The receptor's source is a human donor in good health. Sequenced sample: either unsorted cells or a sorted T cell fraction (not recorded which).

The DNA reads TGTGCCTGTGACACCCTCGATGGGTCGGGGATAAACACCGATAAACTCATCTTT. It translates to CACDTLDGSGINTDKLIF. The V and J genes are TRDV2 and TRDJ1, with 7 middle bases fitting TRDD3. Sequences GEAIGNYY (CDR1) and EKD (CDR2) are obtained from the germline V gene. Unmatched junction bases come to 12, with V trimmed by 0 bases and J by 0 bases. The CDR3 spans 18 residues, from the cysteine through the phenylalanine. CDR3 DNA is the only sequence kept; it has 54 bases, read in frame from the first base.